These T cell receptor beta chains were read from a single sample in a study of cytomegalovirus exposure and HLA in healthy donors. Method: immunoSEQ multiplex PCR; TCRdb's copy keeps in-frame clones and lacks some. The table has about 90,000 clones, 78% seen once; the top ten hold around 4.3%. The specimen was PBMCs. These TCRs come from a woman between 35 and 50 years old in good health and CMV-seropositive. The CDR3 runs from the conserved cysteine through the conserved F or W. A D gene is named only where the DNA matches it firmly.

D	J	V	length	CDR3
-	TRBJ1-1	TRBV14	14	CASSQVSGVTEAFF
TRBD1	TRBJ1-4	TRBV4-2	15	CASSQETGDNEKLFF
TRBD2	TRBJ2-2	TRBV11-3	15	CASSLGLADTGELFF
TRBD2	TRBJ2-7	TRBV4-2	16	CASSQKREVALYEQYF
-	TRBJ2-5	TRBV2	12	CASTASQETQYF
-	TRBJ2-1	TRBV15	15	CATSREPGIWNEQFF
-	TRBJ2-7	TRBV15	15	CATSRGGARVAEQYF
-	TRBJ1-5	TRBV30	17	CAWSVWGGLYSNQPQHF
TRBD1	TRBJ2-3	TRBV5-6	17	CASSSGQGVFEGDTQYF
-	TRBJ2-1	TRBV4-3	17	CASSQDIAWGGGNEQFF
-	TRBJ2-7	TRBV6-6	13	CASRDSRTYEQYF
TRBD2	TRBJ2-5	TRBV5-5	18	CASSLVPTSGTSLETQYF
-	-	TRBV20-1	11	CSPHVLGEQYF
TRBD2	TRBJ2-7	TRBV27	15	CASSRGTSGKVEQYF
TRBD1	TRBJ1-4	TRBV6-5	16	CASSYKTGGPNEKLFF
-	TRBJ2-3	TRBV4-2	15	CASSQDWGTADTQYF
-	TRBJ1-5	TRBV27	13	CASSAEIHQPQHF
-	TRBJ2-5	TRBV28	15	CASSLLRGNQETQYF
TRBD1	-	TRBV5-4	13	CASSLAGGDEQYF
TRBD2	TRBJ2-1	TRBV28	15	CASSPQRGPYNEQFF
TRBD2	TRBJ2-7	TRBV5-5	15	CASSLISGRAHEQYF
-	TRBJ2-5	TRBV4-3	16	CASSQDLTGAVKTQYF
TRBD1	TRBJ2-7	TRBV7-2	14	CASSSGQGAYEQYF
-	TRBJ1-6	TRBV18	14	CASSPTIDSSPLHF
-	TRBJ1-2	TRBV7-2	13	CASSLAGSHFYTF
-	TRBJ1-1	TRBV27	14	CASSSTDREIVAFF
TRBD1	TRBJ1-6	TRBV9	15	CASFFPGQKNSPLHF
TRBD2	TRBJ2-3	TRBV7-2	15	CASRAKAGGTDTQYF
TRBD2	TRBJ2-1	TRBV11-2	17	CASSLGSTSGRGNEQFF
-	TRBJ2-1	TRBV5-4	15	CASTRGQTQNNEQFF
TRBD1	TRBJ1-3	TRBV25-1	15	CASSGDRATGNTIYF
TRBD1	TRBJ2-1	TRBV19	14	CASSGTGGRNEQFF
-	TRBJ1-1	TRBV7-9	14	CASSLRAVNTEAFF
TRBD1	TRBJ1-5	TRBV9	17	CASSVEGGTYSNQPQHF
TRBD1	TRBJ1-1	TRBV18	17	CASSPGTGSNWGTEAFF
-	TRBJ1-2	TRBV4-2	15	CASSPPAAGLYGYTF
-	TRBJ2-3	TRBV7-6	15	CASSPRDSDTDTQYF
TRBD1	TRBJ1-3	TRBV5-6	14	CASKLQTGRNTIYF
-	TRBJ2-7	TRBV5-4	14	CASSPGRGPYEQYF
TRBD1	TRBJ2-7	TRBV25-1	14	CASSVTGTGYEQYF
TRBD1	TRBJ1-4	TRBV6-6	13	CASGDRGNEKLFF
TRBD1	TRBJ2-7	TRBV29-1	13	CSVGGTGGYEQYF
-	TRBJ2-5	TRBV6-1	15	CASRRGGERRETQYF
-	TRBJ1-5	TRBV5-1	13	CASSLDGAQPQHF
TRBD1	TRBJ1-1	TRBV28	14	CASSPTQGGTEAFF
-	TRBJ1-6	TRBV7-9	15	CASSLALSHNSPLHF
TRBD1	TRBJ1-4	TRBV7-9	14	CASSLQGADEKLFF
-	TRBJ1-2	TRBV7-2	11	CASSLGGGYTF
TRBD2	TRBJ2-7	TRBV4-2	15	CASSQEGGSLYEQYF
TRBD1	TRBJ2-7	TRBV6-5	15	CASSYAGTGAYEQYF
-	TRBJ1-1	TRBV11-2	12	CASSLEAGEAFF
TRBD1	TRBJ2-2	TRBV6-1	15	CASRRTGTNTGELFF
TRBD2	TRBJ2-3	TRBV9	16	CASSEGLAVITDTQYF
-	TRBJ1-2	TRBV28	10	CASSSGVNTF